This note documents a single T cell receptor beta chain sequence. PCR amplification relied on 60 Vbeta primers (plus 13 Jbeta primers). Profiling relied on immunoSEQ multiplex PCR, and the TCRdb table lists in-frame clones only, not all of them. The data show fewer than 250,000 clones, with 60% to 80% seen just once and approximately 2% held by the top ten. The data were taken from a study of cytomegalovirus exposure and HLA in healthy donors. This CDR3 spans 15 amino acids. V shed 4 bases, J shed 4 bases, and the junction held 7 bases outside the gene matches. Germline assignment: CDR1 SGHDT and CDR2 YYEEEE.

Sequenced: PBMCs. V is TRBV5-6 and J is TRBJ2-3, with 9 bases that match TRBD2. This sequence originates from a male donor in good health and CMV-seronegative. The CDR3 is CASSLRGGGADTQYF. The CDR3 bases are TGTGCCAGCAGCCTTCGCGGGGGGGGTGCAGATACGCAGTATTTT.